The source of this TCR beta chain is a study of T cell changes during pregnancy in multiple sclerosis (dated by TCRdb to about 2019). Describing the broader study: The study looked at changes in the T cell repertoire across pregnancy in women with multiple sclerosis.

The protocol used for the library was the immunoSEQ multiplex PCR assay. What TCRdb holds here is the immuneACCESS table cut down to in-frame rearrangements. Part of the clones is not present; checked against another copy, under half of the missing clones reflect an unresolved V gene, and the others are unexplained. The sample data list 35,000 to 45,000 clones, and 80% to 95% of these were observed just once. The ten largest clones capture 10% to 15% of the sample. The CDR3 goes from the cysteine to the phenylalanine over 16 residues. Kept here is only the CDR3 DNA, which spans 48 bases and is read in frame from base 1. V and J lose 1 base and 2 bases, and a span of 12 bases separates them. Reading the germline V gene gives CDR1 MGHRA and CDR2 YSYEKL. As for this clone: Its specific antigen is unknown. No quality values exist for individual bases; no much larger clone is one base distant.

Rearrangement joined TRBV4-1 to TRBJ2-1, with the D gene not clear enough to name. This sequence was found in a female donor with multiple sclerosis, enrolled in a pregnancy study. Sample: CD8+ T cells from peripheral blood mononuclear cells, taken in the first trimester of pregnancy. This receptor carries the CDR3 CASSQVSSRAYNEQFF. The nucleotides are TGCGCCAGCAGCCAAGTAAGTTCTCGGGCCTACAATGAGCAGTTCTTC.